This T cell receptor (beta chain) was recovered during a study of shared clonotypes between healthy human individuals. This CDR3 is built from 14 residues. V gave up 6 bases and J gave up 3 bases, with 14 bases separating them. Germline V gene lookup returns CDR1 MNHEY and CDR2 SVGAGI. Points from the study as a whole: Naive subsets tended to show greater estimated richness than memory subsets.

Positive CCR7 selection of CD45RO-negative cells yielded the naive CD8 cells, and terminally differentiated effector memory CD45RA+ cells were excluded. This clone has just one count. Its antigen is not known. Original handling: Junction-only sequences without quality scores were provided by ImmunoSEQ, so filtering was different. TCRdb's table, derived via immunoSEQ multiplex PCR, lists solely in-frame clones and lacks some. That table supplies the V and J calls and clone size; D and trimming were determined from the DNA. Of about 2.2 million clones listed, 80% to 95% are singletons. The TCR comes from a man aged 18 to 30 in good health. Some clones in this sample may be carry-over from other donors' samples. The rearrangement uses TRBV6-5 and TRBJ1-2; a weak D match, TRBD1 (6 bases). Sequencing was carried out using naive CD8+ T cells from PBMCs. The CDR3 spells CASSYRVGDYGYTF. CDR3 coding DNA: TGTGCCAGCAGCTACAGGGTCGGGGACTATGGCTACACCTTC.